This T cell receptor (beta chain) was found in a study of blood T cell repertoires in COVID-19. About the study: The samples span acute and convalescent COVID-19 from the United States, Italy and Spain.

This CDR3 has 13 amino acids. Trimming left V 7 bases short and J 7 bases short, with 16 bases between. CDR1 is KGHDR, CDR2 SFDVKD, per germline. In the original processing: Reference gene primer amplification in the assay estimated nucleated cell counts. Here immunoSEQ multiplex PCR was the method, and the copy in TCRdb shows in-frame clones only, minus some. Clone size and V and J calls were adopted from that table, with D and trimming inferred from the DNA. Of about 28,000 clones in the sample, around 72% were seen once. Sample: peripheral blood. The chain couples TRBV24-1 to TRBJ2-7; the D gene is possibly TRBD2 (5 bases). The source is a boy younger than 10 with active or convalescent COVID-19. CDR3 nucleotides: TGTGCCACCAGCGCAGGTGGGCGGAGGGAGCAGTACTTC. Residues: CATSAGGRREQYF.